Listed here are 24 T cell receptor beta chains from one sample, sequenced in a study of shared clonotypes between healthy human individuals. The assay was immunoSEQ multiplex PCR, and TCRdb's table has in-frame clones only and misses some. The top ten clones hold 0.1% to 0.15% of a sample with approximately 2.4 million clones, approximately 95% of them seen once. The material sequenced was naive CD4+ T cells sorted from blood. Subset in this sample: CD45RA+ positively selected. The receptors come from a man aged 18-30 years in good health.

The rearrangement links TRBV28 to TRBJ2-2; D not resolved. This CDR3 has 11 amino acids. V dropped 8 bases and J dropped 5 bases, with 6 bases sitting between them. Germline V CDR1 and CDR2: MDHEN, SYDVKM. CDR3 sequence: CASEDTGELFF. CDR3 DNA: TGTGCCAGCGAGGATACCGGGGAGCTGTTTTTT.

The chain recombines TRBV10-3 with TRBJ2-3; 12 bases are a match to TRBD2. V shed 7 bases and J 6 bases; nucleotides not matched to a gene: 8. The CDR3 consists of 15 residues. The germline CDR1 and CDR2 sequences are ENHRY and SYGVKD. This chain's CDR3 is CAINGAGTSGDTQYF. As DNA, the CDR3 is TGTGCCATCAACGGAGCCGGGACTAGCGGGGATACGCAGTATTTT.

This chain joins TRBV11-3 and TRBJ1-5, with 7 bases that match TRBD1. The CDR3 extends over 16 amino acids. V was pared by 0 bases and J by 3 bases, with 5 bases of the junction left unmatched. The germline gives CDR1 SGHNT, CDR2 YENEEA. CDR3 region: CASSLERQGHNQPQHF. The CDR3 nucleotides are TGTGCCAGCAGCTTAGAAAGACAGGGACACAATCAGCCCCAGCATTTT.

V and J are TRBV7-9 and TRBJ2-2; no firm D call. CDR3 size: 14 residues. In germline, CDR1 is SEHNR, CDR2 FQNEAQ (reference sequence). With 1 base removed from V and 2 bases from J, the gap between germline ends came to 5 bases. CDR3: CASSLEANTGELFF. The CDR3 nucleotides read TGTGCCAGCAGCTTAGAGGCCAACACCGGGGAGCTGTTTTTT.

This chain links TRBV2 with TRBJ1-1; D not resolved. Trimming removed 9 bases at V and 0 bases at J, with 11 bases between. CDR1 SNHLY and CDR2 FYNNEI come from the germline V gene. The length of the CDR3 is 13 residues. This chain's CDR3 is CASGRTLNTEAFF. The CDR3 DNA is TGTGCCAGTGGGAGGACCTTGAACACTGAAGCTTTCTTT.

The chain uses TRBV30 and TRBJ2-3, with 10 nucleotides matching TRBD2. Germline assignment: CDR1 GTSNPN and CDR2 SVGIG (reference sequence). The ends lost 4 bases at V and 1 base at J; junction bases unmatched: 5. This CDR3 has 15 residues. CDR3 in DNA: TGTGCCTGGACCTCCGGGACTAGCGGCACAGATACGCAGTATTTT. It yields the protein CAWTSGTSGTDTQYF.

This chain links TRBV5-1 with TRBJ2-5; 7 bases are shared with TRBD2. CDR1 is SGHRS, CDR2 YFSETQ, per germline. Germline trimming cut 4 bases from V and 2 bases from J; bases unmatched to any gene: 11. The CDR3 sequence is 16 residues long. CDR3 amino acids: CASSPGVGGTQETQYF. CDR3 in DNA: TGCGCCAGCAGCCCTGGGGTCGGGGGGACTCAAGAGACCCAGTACTTC.

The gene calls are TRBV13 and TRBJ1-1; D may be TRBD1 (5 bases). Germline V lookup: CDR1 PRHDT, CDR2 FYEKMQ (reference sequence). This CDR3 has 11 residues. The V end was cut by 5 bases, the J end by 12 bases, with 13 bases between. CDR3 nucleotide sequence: TGTGCCAGCAGCCGCAGGGAGGGAACTTTCTTT. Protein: CASSRREGTFF. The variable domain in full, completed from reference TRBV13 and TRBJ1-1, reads AAGVIQSPRHLIKEKRETATLKCYPIPRHDTVYWYQQGPGQDPQFLISFYEKMQSDKGSIPDRFSAQQFSDYHSELNMSSLELGDSALYFCASSRREGTFFGQGTRLTVV.

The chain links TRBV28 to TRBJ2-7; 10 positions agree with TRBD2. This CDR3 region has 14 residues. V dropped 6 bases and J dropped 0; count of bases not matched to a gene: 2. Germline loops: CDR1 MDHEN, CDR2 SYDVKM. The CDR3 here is CASRLAGASYEQYF. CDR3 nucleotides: TGTGCCAGCAGGCTAGCGGGGGCCTCCTACGAGCAGTACTTC.

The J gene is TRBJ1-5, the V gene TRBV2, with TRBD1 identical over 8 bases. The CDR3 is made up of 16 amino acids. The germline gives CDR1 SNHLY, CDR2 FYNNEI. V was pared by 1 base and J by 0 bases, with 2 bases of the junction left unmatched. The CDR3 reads CASSEGTGYSNQPQHF. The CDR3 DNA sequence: TGTGCCAGCAGTGAAGGGACAGGGTATAGCAATCAGCCCCAGCATTTT.

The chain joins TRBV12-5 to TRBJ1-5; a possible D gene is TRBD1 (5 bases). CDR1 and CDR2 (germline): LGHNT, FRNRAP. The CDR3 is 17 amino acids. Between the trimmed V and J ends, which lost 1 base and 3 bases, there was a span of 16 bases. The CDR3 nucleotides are TGTGCTAGTGGTTTGGGGGGGAGACGGGAGAACAATCAGCCCCAGCATTTT. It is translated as CASGLGGRRENNQPQHF. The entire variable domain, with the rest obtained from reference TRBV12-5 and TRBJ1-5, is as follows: DARVTQTPRHKVTEMGQEVTMRCQPILGHNTVFWYRQTMMQGLELLAYFRNRAPLDDSGMPKDRFSAEMPDATLATLKIQPSEPRDSAVYFCASGLGGRRENNQPQHFGDGTRLSIL.

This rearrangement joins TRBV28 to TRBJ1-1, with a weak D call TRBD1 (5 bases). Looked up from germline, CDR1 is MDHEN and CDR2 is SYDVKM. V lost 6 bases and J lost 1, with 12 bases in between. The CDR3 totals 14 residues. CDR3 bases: TGTGCCAGCAGGACGGGACCTCGGAACACTGAAGCTTTCTTT. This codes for CASRTGPRNTEAFF.

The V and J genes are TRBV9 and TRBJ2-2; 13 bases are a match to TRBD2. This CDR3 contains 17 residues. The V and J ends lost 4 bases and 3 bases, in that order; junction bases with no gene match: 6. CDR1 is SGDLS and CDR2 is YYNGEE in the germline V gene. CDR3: CASSRTSGSGDTGELFF. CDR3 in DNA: TGTGCCAGCAGCCGGACTAGCGGGAGCGGTGACACCGGGGAGCTGTTTTTT. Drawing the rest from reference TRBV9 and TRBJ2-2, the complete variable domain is DSGVTQTPKHLITATGQRVTLRCSPRSGDLSVYWYQQSLDQGLQFLIQYYNGEERAKGNILERFSAQQFPDLHSELNLSSLELGDSALYFCASSRTSGSGDTGELFFGEGSRLTVL.

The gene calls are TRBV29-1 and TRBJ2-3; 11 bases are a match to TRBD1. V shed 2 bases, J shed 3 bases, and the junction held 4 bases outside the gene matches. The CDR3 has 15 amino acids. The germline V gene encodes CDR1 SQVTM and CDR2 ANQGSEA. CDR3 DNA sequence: TGCAGCGTTGAAATAGGACAGGGGGCAACAGATACGCAGTATTTT. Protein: CSVEIGQGATDTQYF.

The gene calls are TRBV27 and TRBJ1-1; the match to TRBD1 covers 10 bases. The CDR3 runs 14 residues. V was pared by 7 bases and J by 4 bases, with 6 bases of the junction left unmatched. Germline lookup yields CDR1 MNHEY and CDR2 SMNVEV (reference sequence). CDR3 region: CASTKTGGGTEAFF. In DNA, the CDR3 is TGTGCCAGCACTAAGACAGGGGGCGGCACTGAAGCTTTCTTT.

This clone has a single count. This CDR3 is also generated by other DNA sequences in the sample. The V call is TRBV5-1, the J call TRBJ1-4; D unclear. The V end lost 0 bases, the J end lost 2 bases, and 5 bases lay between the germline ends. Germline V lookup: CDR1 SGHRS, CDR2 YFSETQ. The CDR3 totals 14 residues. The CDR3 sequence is CASSLGATNEKLFF. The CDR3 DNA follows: TGCGCCAGCAGCTTGGGGGCCACTAATGAAAAACTGTTTTTT. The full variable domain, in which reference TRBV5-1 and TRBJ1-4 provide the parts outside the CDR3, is KAGVTQTPRYLIKTRGQQVTLSCSPISGHRSVSWYQQTPGQGLQFLFEYFSETQRNKGNFPGRFSGRQFSNSRSEMNVSTLELGDSALYLCASSLGATNEKLFFGSGTQLSVL.

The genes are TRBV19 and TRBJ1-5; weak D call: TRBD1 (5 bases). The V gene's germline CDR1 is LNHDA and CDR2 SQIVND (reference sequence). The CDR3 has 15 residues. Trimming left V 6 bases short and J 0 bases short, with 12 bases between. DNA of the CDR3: TGTGCCAGTAGGCAGGGTTTTTCTAGCAATCAGCCCCAGCATTTT. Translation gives CASRQGFSSNQPQHF.

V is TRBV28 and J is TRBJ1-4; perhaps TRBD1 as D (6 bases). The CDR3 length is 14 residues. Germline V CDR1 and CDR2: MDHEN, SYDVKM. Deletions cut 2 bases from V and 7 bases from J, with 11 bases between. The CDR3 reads CASSLRGSGEKLFF. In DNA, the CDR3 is TGTGCCAGCAGTTTAAGGGGGAGTGGTGAAAAACTGTTTTTT.

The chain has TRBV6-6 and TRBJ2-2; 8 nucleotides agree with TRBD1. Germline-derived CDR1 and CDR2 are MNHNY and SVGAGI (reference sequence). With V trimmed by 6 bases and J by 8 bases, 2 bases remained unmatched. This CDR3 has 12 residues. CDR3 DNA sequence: TGTGCCAGCAGCCGACAGGGGGGGGAGCTGTTTTTT. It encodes CASSRQGGELFF.

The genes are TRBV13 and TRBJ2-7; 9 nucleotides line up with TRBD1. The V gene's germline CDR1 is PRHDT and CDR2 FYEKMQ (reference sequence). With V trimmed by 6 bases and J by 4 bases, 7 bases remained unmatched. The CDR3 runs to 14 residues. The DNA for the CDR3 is TGTGCCAGCAGTTATACAGGGGGCACTTACGAGCAGTACTTC. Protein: CASSYTGGTYEQYF.

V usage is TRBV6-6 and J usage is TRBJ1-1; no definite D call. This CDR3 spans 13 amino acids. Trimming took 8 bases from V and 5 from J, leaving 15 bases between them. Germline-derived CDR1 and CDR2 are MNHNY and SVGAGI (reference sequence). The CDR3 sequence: CASAPYPGTEAFF. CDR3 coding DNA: TGTGCCAGCGCCCCATACCCGGGGACTGAAGCTTTCTTT.

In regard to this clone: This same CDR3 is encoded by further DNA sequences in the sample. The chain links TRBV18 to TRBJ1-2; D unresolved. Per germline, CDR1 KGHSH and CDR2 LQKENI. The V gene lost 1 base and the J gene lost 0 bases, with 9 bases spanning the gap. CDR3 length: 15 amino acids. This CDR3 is CASSPRTEANYGYTF. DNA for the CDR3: TGTGCCAGCTCACCACGAACAGAAGCTAACTATGGCTACACCTTC.

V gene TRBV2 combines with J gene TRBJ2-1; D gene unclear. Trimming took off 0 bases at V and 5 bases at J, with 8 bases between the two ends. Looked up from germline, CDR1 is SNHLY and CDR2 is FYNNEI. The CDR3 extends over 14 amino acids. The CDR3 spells CASSEAPTHNEQFF. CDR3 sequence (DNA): TGTGCCAGCAGTGAAGCGCCCACGCACAATGAGCAGTTCTTC. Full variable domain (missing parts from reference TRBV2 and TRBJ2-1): EPEVTQTPSHQVTQMGQEVILRCVPISNHLYFYWYRQILGQKVEFLVSFYNNEISEKSEIFDDQFSVERPDGSNFTLKIRSTKLEDSAMYFCASSEAPTHNEQFFGPGTRLTVL.

The CDR3 spells CASSKGQGTQETQYF. CDR3 nucleotides: TGCGCCAGCAGCAAGGGACAGGGAACACAAGAGACCCAGTACTTC. The chain recombines TRBV5-1 with TRBJ2-5; 9 bases fit TRBD1. Germline CDR1 and CDR2: SGHRS and YFSETQ. Unmatched junction bases numbered 6, after V lost 4 bases and J lost 2 bases. The CDR3 runs to 15 residues.